A single sample is the source of the 5 T cell receptor beta chains below, sequenced in a study of lymphopenia after photon versus proton radiotherapy. TCRdb keeps only in-frame clones here, not all; method: immunoSEQ multiplex PCR. The sample lists around 64,000 clones, approximately 90% occurring once. Sequenced here: peripheral blood, sampled from a patient treated with photon-based radiotherapy. The origin of the receptors is a woman aged 40-49 years with cholangiocarcinoma.

The chain recombines TRBV4-3 with TRBJ2-1; D is uncertain. V lost 1 base and J 5 bases, leaving 9 bases between the germline ends. The CDR3 is 14 residues long. Germline CDR1 is LGHNA and CDR2 is YSLEER. CDR3 sequence (DNA): TGCGCCAGCAGCCAAGGGCTACGGAACAATGAGCAGTTCTTC. Translated, it gives CASSQGLRNNEQFF.

The sample holds a few counts of this clone. The gene calls are TRBV2 and TRBJ1-5; 9 bases are shared with TRBD1. The CDR3 has 14 residues. V was clipped by 10 bases and J by 2 bases; unmatched bases: 6. Germline lookup yields CDR1 SNHLY and CDR2 FYNNEI. The CDR3 is CATTGGNGNQPQHF. In DNA, the CDR3 is TGTGCCACCACAGGGGGCAACGGCAATCAGCCCCAGCATTTT.

This clone appeared once. The rearrangement uses TRBV28 and TRBJ2-7, with 11 bases fitting TRBD2. Germline lookup yields CDR1 MDHEN and CDR2 SYDVKM. Trimming took 4 bases from V and 5 from J; bases not matched to a gene: 10. CDR3 size: 16 residues. CDR3 sequence (DNA): TGTGCCAGCAGTTCCGGATCTAGCGGGGGGCGGGACGAGCAGTACTTC. Translating gives CASSSGSSGGRDEQYF.

The V and J genes are TRBV4-1 and TRBJ1-2; 9 bases line up with TRBD1. CDR1 and CDR2 (germline): MGHRA, YSYEKL. This CDR3 spans 15 amino acids. The ends lost 6 bases at V and 6 bases at J; junction bases unmatched: 11. As DNA, the CDR3 is TGCGCCAGCAGAAGGCCCGGGACAGGGATGGATGGCTACACCTTC. Residues: CASRRPGTGMDGYTF.

This chain joins TRBV7-2 and TRBJ1-2; D is unclear. The CDR3 consists of 15 residues. Trimming took off 4 bases at V and 7 bases at J, with 19 bases between the two ends. Germline values: CDR1 SGHTA, CDR2 FQGNSA. The CDR3 region has the DNA TGTGCCAGCAGCTCCCGGGCCTCACAATGGTTTGGCTACACCTTC. Amino acids: CASSSRASQWFGYTF.